A single TCR beta chain is shown here with its context. Antigen unknown. This was a survey-level run. The data were produced by immunoSEQ multiplex PCR, yet TCRdb's version contains in-frame clones alone and is incomplete. The sample lists 55,000 to 65,000 clones, over 65% seen once, with about 5.2% in the top ten. The sample comes from a study of pediatric ulcerative colitis. Study-level results: Two rectal CDR3 clonotypes occurred in all ulcerative colitis patients. Total lymphocyte DNA, not sorted subsets, was the template.

The CDR3 totals 13 residues. The V gene's germline CDR1 is SGHVS and CDR2 FNYEAQ. The V gene lost 3 bases and the J gene lost 3 bases, with 5 bases spanning the gap. Material for sequencing was blood. The rearrangement uses TRBV7-6 and TRBJ2-2; no definite D call. The sequence was obtained from a boy younger than 18 with moderate ulcerative colitis. DNA for the CDR3: TGTGCCAGCAGCTTGACACACACCGGGGAGCTGTTTTTT. Residues: CASSLTHTGELFF.